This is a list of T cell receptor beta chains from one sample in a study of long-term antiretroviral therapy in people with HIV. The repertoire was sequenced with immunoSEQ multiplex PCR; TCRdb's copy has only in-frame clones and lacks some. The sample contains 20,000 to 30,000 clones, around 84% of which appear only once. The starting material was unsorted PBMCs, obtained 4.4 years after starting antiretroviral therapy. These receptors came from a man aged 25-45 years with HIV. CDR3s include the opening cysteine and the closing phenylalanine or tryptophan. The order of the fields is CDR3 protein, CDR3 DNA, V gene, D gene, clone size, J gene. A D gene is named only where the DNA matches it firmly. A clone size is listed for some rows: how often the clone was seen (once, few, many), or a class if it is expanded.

CASSLTGVPYEQYF TGTGCCAGCAGTCTGACAGGGGTACCCTACGAGCAGTACTTC TRBV27 TRBD1 - TRBJ2-7
CASRGKGRGNTEAFF TGTGCCAGTAGGGGTAAGGGCAGGGGGAACACTGAAGCTTTCTTT TRBV19 - - TRBJ1-1
CASSSWTETLQKTQYF TGTGCCAGTAGTTCCTGGACAGAGACCCTCCAAAAGACCCAGTACTTC TRBV19 - - TRBJ2-5
CASSLAYYEQYF TGTGCCAGCAGCTTAGCCTACTACGAGCAGTACTTC TRBV11-2 - - TRBJ2-7
CASSPKTDTQYF TGTGCCAGCTCACCCAAGACAGATACGCAGTATTTT TRBV18 - - TRBJ2-3
CASSAPGTGITEAFF TGTGCCAGCAGTGCCCCCGGGACAGGGATCACTGAAGCTTTCTTT TRBV6-1 TRBD1 - TRBJ1-1
CASRDSSNTEAFF TGTGCCAGCAGGGACAGCTCGAACACTGAAGCTTTCTTT TRBV6-5 - - TRBJ1-1
CASSELPGQGYYGYTF TGCGCCAGCAGTGAGTTGCCGGGACAGGGTTACTATGGCTACACCTTC TRBV10-1 TRBD1 few TRBJ1-2
CASSEVANTEAFF TGTGCCAGCAGTGAAGTGGCGAACACTGAAGCTTTCTTT TRBV2 - few TRBJ1-1
CASSYSEAGGYNEQFF TGTGCCAGCAGTTACTCAGAAGCGGGGGGCTACAATGAGCAGTTCTTC TRBV6-5 TRBD2 - TRBJ2-1
CASSLLDRPSSPLHF TGTGCCAGCAGTCTACTGGACAGGCCGAGCTCACCCCTCCACTTT TRBV6-5 TRBD1 - TRBJ1-6
CASKARGNQPQHF TGTGCCAGCAAAGCGAGAGGTAATCAGCCCCAGCATTTT TRBV6-5 - - TRBJ1-5
CASSIATPTNIYGYTF TGTGCCAGTAGTATTGCGACACCTACAAATATCTATGGCTACACCTTC TRBV19 - - TRBJ1-2
CASSPVGSNQPQHF TGTGCCAGCAGCCCTGTAGGGAGCAATCAGCCCCAGCATTTT TRBV5-8 - - TRBJ1-5
CASTPARANTGELFF TGTGCCAGCACCCCAGCGAGGGCGAACACCGGGGAGCTGTTTTTT TRBV6-6 - - TRBJ2-2
CASSEVRTGRNTEAFF TGCGCCAGCAGTGAAGTGCGGACAGGACGCAACACTGAAGCTTTCTTT TRBV10-1 TRBD1 - TRBJ1-1
CASSQERTGGNSYGYTF TGCGCCAGCAGCCAAGAGAGGACAGGGGGGAATAGCTATGGCTACACCTTC TRBV4-1 TRBD1 - TRBJ1-2
CASSPEEGQSNEQFF TGCGCCAGCAGCCCCGAGGAGGGGCAGAGTAATGAGCAGTTCTTC TRBV4-1 - - TRBJ2-1
CASSAAVLSSYEQYF TGTGCCAGCAGTGCCGCCGTCCTCAGCTCCTACGAGCAGTACTTC TRBV27 - - TRBJ2-7
CASSYQQYEQYF TGTGCCAGCAGTTACCAACAATACGAGCAGTACTTC TRBV6-6 - - TRBJ2-7
CASRDRGLYHEQYF TGTGCCAGCAGAGACAGGGGGCTATACCACGAGCAGTACTTC TRBV7-7 TRBD1 - TRBJ2-7
CASSAMVAGDRYEQYF TGTGCCAGCAGCGCGATGGTGGCAGGGGATCGCTACGAGCAGTACTTC TRBV5-8 - - TRBJ2-7
CASSEGRNLYEQYF TGCGCCAGCAGTGAGGGACGGAATCTCTACGAGCAGTACTTC TRBV10-1 - - TRBJ2-7
CASSLELNENSPLHF TGCGCCAGCAGCTTGGAGTTGAACGAGAATTCACCCCTCCACTTT TRBV5-1 - few TRBJ1-6
CASRLVPRDEQFF TGCGCCAGCAGACTGGTCCCCAGAGATGAGCAGTTCTTC TRBV5-1 - - TRBJ2-1
CASSQNQGAGRNEKLFF TGCGCCAGCAGCCAGAACCAAGGGGCAGGGCGGAATGAAAAACTGTTTTTT TRBV4-1 - - TRBJ1-4
CASSIASSYNEQFF TGTGCCAGTAGTATAGCTAGTAGCTACAATGAGCAGTTCTTC TRBV19 - - TRBJ2-1
CASSAYRETEAFF TGCGCCAGCAGCGCCTACAGGGAAACTGAAGCTTTCTTT TRBV5-1 - - TRBJ1-1
CASSEALPGGKETQYF TGTGCCAGCAGTGAAGCGCTTCCAGGGGGCAAAGAGACCCAGTACTTC TRBV6-1 TRBD1 - TRBJ2-5
CASSSRGVSGNEQYF TGTGCCAGCAGCTCCAGGGGGGTTTCAGGCAACGAGCAGTACTTC TRBV7-2 - - TRBJ2-7
CASSTSGGGNQPQHF TGTGCCAGCAGTACGTCCGGGGGAGGAAATCAGCCCCAGCATTTT TRBV27 - - TRBJ1-5
CASSLARTDLTEAFF TGCGCCAGCAGCTTGGCTCGGACAGACCTCACTGAAGCTTTCTTT TRBV5-1 - once TRBJ1-1
CASSIWASDTQYF TGCGCCAGCAGCATCTGGGCCTCAGATACGCAGTATTTT TRBV4-1 - - TRBJ2-3
CATSEGWMRDDTEAFF TGTGCCACCAGTGAAGGGTGGATGAGGGACGACACTGAAGCTTTCTTT TRBV15 - - TRBJ1-1
CASSSSGTGGETQYF TGTGCCAGCAGCTCGTCCGGGACAGGGGGCGAGACCCAGTACTTC TRBV7-2 TRBD1 - TRBJ2-5
CAISGQASGNTIYF TGTGCCATCAGTGGACAGGCCTCTGGAAACACCATATATTTT TRBV10-3 - - TRBJ1-3
CASSPLVAENQPQHF TGTGCCAGCAGCCCACTCGTGGCAGAAAATCAGCCCCAGCATTTT TRBV6-5 - - TRBJ1-5
CASSEGGANVLTF TGTGCCAGCAGTGAAGGGGGGGCCAACGTCCTGACTTTC TRBV2 - - TRBJ2-6
CAITPEGGTEAFF TGTGCCATCACTCCCGAGGGGGGAACTGAAGCTTTCTTT TRBV10-3 - once TRBJ1-1
CASSLELAGGPDTQYF TGTGCCAGCAGCTTAGAACTAGCGGGAGGGCCAGATACGCAGTATTTT TRBV11-2 TRBD2 - TRBJ2-3
CASRALPESYEQYF TGTGCGTCCCGAGCCCTTCCTGAGTCCTACGAGCAGTACTTC TRBV28 - - TRBJ2-7
CASSKKTGLTEAFF TGTGCCAGTAGCAAAAAGACAGGGCTCACTGAAGCTTTCTTT TRBV19 TRBD1 - TRBJ1-1